These T cell receptor beta chains were read from a single sample in a study. In TCRdb, the 5' RACE reads were re-called with MiXCR into one record per CDR3 protein. The repertoire holds over 45,000 distinct CDR3 sequences, less than 30% seen once, with roughly 2.2% in the top ten. Material for sequencing was tumor-infiltrating Tregs sorted from the breast tumor. These receptors were collected from a female donor with breast cancer. The CDR3 runs from the conserved cysteine through the conserved F or W. The D gene is left open where the match is weak. For some rows the clone size is stated as once, few or many, or as a class when expanded; others skip it.

CASSWGDRGSPTTNEKLFF,TGCGCCAGCAGCTGGGGGGACAGGGGCTCCCCCACAACTAATGAAAAACTGTTTTTT,TRBV5-1,TRBD1,TRBJ1-4,.
CASSRGIGEKLFF,TGTGCCAGCAGTCGGGGGATTGGGGAAAAACTGTTTTTT,TRBV7-3,.,TRBJ1-4,.
CASSPRGTTGAGYTF,TGTGCCAGCAGCCCCAGGGGCACGACAGGGGCCGGCTACACCTTC,TRBV9,TRBD1,TRBJ1-2,medium-sized
CASSYSSGSSYEQYF,TGTGCCAGCAGTTACTCTAGCGGGAGCTCCTACGAGCAGTACTTC,TRBV6-5,TRBD2,TRBJ2-7,many
CASSFFSRGMNTEAFF,TGTGCCAGCAGTTTCTTTTCGCGGGGAATGAACACTGAAGCTTTCTTT,TRBV12-3/TRBV12-4,.,TRBJ1-1,.
CASRLDRGRDEKLFF,TGTGCCAGCAGATTGGACAGGGGTCGCGATGAAAAACTGTTTTTT,TRBV12-3/TRBV12-4,TRBD1,TRBJ1-4,.
CATSRGSRDNSPLHF,TGTGCCACCAGCAGAGGTAGCAGGGATAATTCACCCCTCCACTTT,TRBV15,.,TRBJ1-6,many
CSALGVSGANVLTF,TGCAGTGCCCTGGGTGTCTCTGGGGCCAACGTCCTGACTTTC,TRBV20-1,.,TRBJ2-6,few
CSAGRGPGNIIYF,TGCAGCGCCGGGAGGGGCCCCGGAAACATCATATATTTT,TRBV29-1,.,TRBJ1-3,.
CASSLDPGGEQYF,TGTGCCAGCAGCTTAGATCCGGGAGGCGAGCAGTACTTC,TRBV7-2,TRBD2,TRBJ2-7,medium-sized
CASSFPWGTEAFF,TGTGCCAGCAGTTTCCCCTGGGGCACTGAAGCTTTCTTT,TRBV12-3/TRBV12-4,.,TRBJ1-1,many
CASNLGGARAYNEQFF,TGTGCCAGCAACCTTGGAGGGGCCCGGGCCTACAATGAGCAGTTCTTC,TRBV28,.,TRBJ2-1,.
CASSQGERINTEAFF,TGCGCCAGCAGCCAAGGGGAACGGATCAACACTGAAGCTTTCTTT,TRBV4-1,.,TRBJ1-1,few
CASSLSGGTGAFTF,TGTGCCAGCAGCCTTTCCGGCGGAACAGGAGCTTTTACCTTC,TRBV6-6,.,TRBJ1-2,.
CSARAGTSGRPDTQYF,TGCAGTGCTAGAGCCGGGACTAGCGGGAGGCCAGATACGCAGTATTTT,TRBV20-1,TRBD2,TRBJ2-3,.
CASNSETGWGYTF,TGTGCCAGCAACTCTGAGACAGGGTGGGGCTACACCTTC,TRBV6-1,TRBD1,TRBJ1-2,.
CASSPTDRGGEAFF,TGTGCCAGCAGCCCGACCGACAGGGGCGGTGAAGCTTTCTTT,TRBV7-3,TRBD1,TRBJ1-1,few
CASSPEAHSNTEAFF,TGCGCCAGCAGCCCGGAGGCACACAGCAACACTGAAGCTTTCTTT,TRBV5-1,.,TRBJ1-1,few
CVSSFFPSGTSYEQYF,TGTGTCAGCAGCTTTTTCCCTAGCGGGACCTCCTACGAGCAGTACTTC,TRBV7-2,TRBD2,TRBJ2-7,.
CASSQGTGGGEAFF,TGCGCCAGCAGCCAAGGGACAGGCGGGGGTGAAGCTTTCTTT,TRBV4-1,TRBD1,TRBJ1-1,few
CASSQEREQPQHF,TGTGCCAGCAGCCAAGAGAGAGAACAGCCCCAGCATTTT,TRBV4-2,.,TRBJ1-5,.
CASSSLGGANGYTF,TGTGCCAGCAGCTCCCTCGGGGGCGCAAATGGCTACACCTTC,TRBV7-3,.,TRBJ1-2,medium-sized
CASSQISRDEQFF,TGTGCCAGCAGTCAAATATCGAGGGATGAGCAGTTCTTC,TRBV12-3/TRBV12-4,.,TRBJ2-1,many
CASSLGLAVVKETQYF,TGTGCCAGCAGCTTGGGACTAGCTGTGGTGAAAGAGACCCAGTACTTC,TRBV5-6,TRBD2,TRBJ2-5,few
CASSPDGTRGYTF,TGCGCCAGCAGCCCCGACGGGACCCGTGGCTACACCTTC,TRBV10-1,.,TRBJ1-2,.
CASSQDRETEAFF,TGTGCCAGCAGCCAAGATAGGGAAACTGAAGCTTTCTTT,TRBV4-2,.,TRBJ1-1,few
CASSPAGPQHF,TGTGCCAGCAGCCCCGCAGGGCCCCAGCATTTT,TRBV5-6,.,TRBJ1-5,many
CSAPAPSGNTIYF,TGCAGTGCCCCGGCGCCCTCTGGAAACACCATATATTTT,TRBV20-1,.,TRBJ1-3,many
CASSLTGLSTDTQYF,TGCGCCAGCAGCCTGACGGGACTCTCCACAGATACGCAGTATTTT,TRBV4-1,.,TRBJ2-3,.
CASSSNHRGNIQYF,TGTGCCAGCAGCTCAAACCACAGGGGGAACATTCAGTACTTC,TRBV28,TRBD1,TRBJ2-4,few
CSARDRNVGDTQYF,TGCAGTGCTAGAGATAGGAACGTGGGAGATACGCAGTATTTT,TRBV20-1,.,TRBJ2-3,.
CASSAQPQGEQFF,TGTGCCAGCAGCGCCCAACCACAAGGGGAGCAGTTCTTC,TRBV7-2,.,TRBJ2-1,.
CASSHLRGQGGYGYTF,TGTGCCAGCAGCCACCTTCGGGGACAGGGCGGCTATGGCTACACCTTC,TRBV6-1,TRBD1,TRBJ1-2,.
CASSPAGVVGGYTF,TGTGCCAGCAGCCCGGCCGGGGTAGTAGGGGGCTACACCTTC,TRBV9,.,TRBJ1-2,few
CASSTRGSYKQYF,TGTGCCAGCAGTACCAGGGGATCCTACAAGCAGTACTTC,TRBV12-3/TRBV12-4,.,TRBJ2-7,.